A selection of T cell receptor beta chains follows, all from one sample in a study of cytotoxic CD8 clonotypes in ibrutinib-treated CLL. Method: immunoSEQ multiplex PCR; TCRdb's copy keeps in-frame clones and lacks some. The table records fewer than 10,000 clones, 60% to 80% of them present only once. The starting material was PBMCs, obtained before ibrutinib treatment. The receptors shown here come from a human donor with chronic lymphocytic leukemia. The CDR3 runs from the conserved cysteine through the conserved F or W. The order of the fields is D gene, V gene, clone size, J gene, CDR3 length, CDR3 DNA, CDR3 protein. The D gene is left open where the match is weak. Clone size is shown for a subset of rows, as once, few, many or a class of expanded clone.

>-|TRBV10-3|-|TRBJ2-7|16
TGTGCCATCAGTGGGTCGAGTTTTGCGGCAAACTACGAGCAGTACTTC
CAISGSSFAANYEQYF
>-|TRBV5-1|-|TRBJ2-7|14
TGCGCCAGCAGCTTGGTTCGCGGTATCTACGAGCAGTACTTC
CASSLVRGIYEQYF
>TRBD2|TRBV29-1|-|TRBJ2-5|14
TGCAGCGTTGACGTAGCGGGGTACCAAGAGACCCAGTACTTC
CSVDVAGYQETQYF
>-|TRBV5-8|-|TRBJ2-1|15
TGTGCCAGCAGCTTGGTAGGCTTCCACAAGGGTGAGCAGTTCTTC
CASSLVGFHKGEQFF
>-|TRBV11-2|-|TRBJ2-7|14
TGTGCCAGCAGCCAAGGGGGAATTCTGGCTAGACAGTACTTC
CASSQGGILARQYF
>-|TRBV19|once|TRBJ2-1|16
TGTGCCAGTAGTATAGATGCGGGGAACCCCTACAATGAGCAGTTCTTC
CASSIDAGNPYNEQFF
>-|TRBV5-6|few|TRBJ1-1|13
TGTGCCAGCAGCTTGATGCAGGCCCCGGACGCTTTCTTT
CASSLMQAPDAFF
>-|TRBV5-1|-|TRBJ2-1|13
TGCGCCAGCAGCTTGGCCGGCCCAGGACAGCAGTTCTTC
CASSLAGPGQQFF
>-|TRBV18|-|TRBJ2-3|17
TGTGCCAGCTCCCTACAGGGGGGGCTAAGGTTTCCAGATACGCAGTATTTT
CASSLQGGLRFPDTQYF
>-|TRBV19|-|TRBJ1-1|12
TGTGCCAGTAGTATTCTCAGGGAGAAGGCTTTCTTT
CASSILREKAFF